The entry below gives a single T cell receptor (beta chain) sequence along with its context. No cognate antigen has been identified for it. It has no much larger one-base neighbor in the sample; base qualities were not kept. Genomic DNA was extracted from sorted cells for sequencing of the TCRbeta CDR3 region. The immunoSEQ Assay was used for sequencing of TCRbeta CDR3 regions. The source is immuneACCESS, and TCRdb retained only in-frame sequences with V and J called. Part of the clones is not carried over; for the studies checked, unresolved V genes explain less than half of this, and the remainder is unexplained. The sample data list 50,000 to 65,000 clones, and roughly 85% of these were observed just once. The ten largest clones capture around 5% of the sample. The data derive from a study of OX40 agonist ivuxolimab in advanced cancers. Background on the whole study: Ivuxolimab was a fully human IgG2 agonistic monoclonal antibody targeting the costimulatory receptor OX40 (CD134). The monotherapy dose-escalation portion (N ≈ 52 patients) of the phase I ivuxolimab trial is reported in the paper. Intravenous ivuxolimab was administered to patients every 2 weeks at six dose levels: 0.01, 0.1, 0.3, 1.5, 3 and 10 mg/kg. Three dose-escalation patients achieved partial responses, one with hepatocellular carcinoma and two with cutaneous melanoma. A male proportion of 70% to 90% and a mean age of roughly 58 years, ranging from about 20 to 79, were recorded for the dose-escalation cohort. Patients were allowed to have had prior anti-PD-1, anti-PD-L1 or anti-CTLA-4 therapy, and around two fifths of the dose-escalation patients had been treated with checkpoint inhibitors. Peripheral TCRbeta sequencing was intended to test whether TCR sequence diversity was altered and clonal T-cell expansion was caused by ivuxolimab. Of the 50 to 55 patients in dose escalation, around 20 had hepatocellular carcinoma, some 15 had melanoma, 9 had renal cell carcinoma and 9 had head and neck cancer.

V lost 7 bases and J lost 3 bases; the stretch between them is 13 bases long. The germline V gene specifies SGHRS as CDR1 and YFSETQ as CDR2. The CDR3 contains 13 residues, cysteine and phenylalanine counted. Of the read, only the CDR3 DNA is kept; its 39 bases are in frame from base 1. Study-wide findings and limitations: Low levels of normalized T-cell clonal expansion were also seen in some patients who did not respond. Antigen specificity was not determined for the clonally expanded peripheral T cells. At doses of 0.1 to 3.0 mg/kg, clonal expansion of both CD4+ and CD8+ blood T cells was observed from baseline to week 6. After ivuxolimab, CD8+ T cells had more expanded clones than CD4+ T cells on average. In the 0.1-3.0 mg/kg groups, partial responders had among the lowest normalized peripheral clonal expansion, particularly in CD8+ T cells.

Patients with a history of autoimmune disease or receiving systemic immunosuppression were excluded from the trial. In every dose cohort, peripheral blood was drawn for TCR sequencing at baseline, cycle 4 day 1, and cycle 7 day 1. Samples came from an open-label, multicenter, first-in-human phase I dose-escalation trial of ivuxolimab. Adults with locally advanced or metastatic melanoma, renal cell carcinoma, hepatocellular carcinoma or head and neck squamous cell carcinoma were enrolled in the trial. Before TCR sequencing, CD4+ T cells and CD8+ T cells were sorted from peripheral blood as separate populations.

The rearranged chain carries TRBV5-1 and TRBJ1-1; no D gene can be assigned with confidence. The source of this sequence is an adult with an advanced solid tumor such as melanoma, head and neck, liver or kidney cancer. The sample here was CD4+ or CD8+ T cells sorted from blood, taken in a trial of the OX40 agonist ivuxolimab. The DNA sequence is TGCGCCAGCGGACCGTTGTGGCACACTGAAGCTTTCTTT. It translates as CASGPLWHTEAFF.